This record covers a single T cell receptor (beta chain). The sample belongs to a study of blood T cell repertoires in COVID-19. Study-wide background: From T cells, B-cell-depleted T cells, or PBMCs came the material, which was cDNA or gDNA.

Sequencing used immunoSEQ multiplex PCR; TCRdb keeps in-frame clones, though not all of them. Counted here are about 97,000 clones, 87% occurring once; the ten biggest clones make up approximately 5.6%. The germline V gene encodes CDR1 SNHLY and CDR2 FYNNEI. The CDR3 runs 15 residues. V dropped 6 bases and J dropped 2; count of bases not matched to a gene: 5. This receptor was obtained from a woman between 45 and 60 years old with COVID-19, enrolled during active disease. The V gene is TRBV2, the J gene TRBJ2-5; 11 bases map to TRBD2. The sequenced sample was peripheral blood. CDR3 DNA: TGTGCCAGCAGATCGGGACTAGCGGTACAAGAGACCCAGTACTTC. Amino acid sequence: CASRSGLAVQETQYF.